Below, 31 T cell receptor beta chains from the same sample are listed, as sequenced in a study of blood T cell repertoires in COVID-19 (dated by TCRdb to 2019 to 2021). The method was the immunoSEQ multiplex PCR assay. Not all clones reach the TCRdb copy of this immuneACCESS table, which keeps in-frame sequences only. Checked studies attribute under half of the gap to unresolved V genes and leave the rest unexplained. The sample table holds about 38,000 clones, of which nearly 90% were seen once. The leading ten clones occupy approximately 4.5% of the sample. The sequenced sample was peripheral blood. The receptors originated from a man aged 60-69 years with COVID-19, enrolled during active disease.

The chain carries TRBV19 and TRBJ2-7; possibly TRBD1 for D (5 bases). V lost 3 bases and J lost 0, with 9 bases in between. Germline V CDR1 and CDR2: LNHDA, SQIVND (reference sequence). CDR3 size: 14 residues. CDR3 in amino acids: CASSIKRGSYEQYF. As DNA, the CDR3 is TGTGCCAGTAGTATCAAAAGGGGCTCCTACGAGCAGTACTTC.

The rearrangement uses TRBV7-8 and TRBJ2-3, with TRBD1 as a possible D gene (5 bases). CDR3 size: 13 residues. V lost 5 bases and J lost 9, with 15 bases in between. The V gene's germline CDR1 is SGHVS and CDR2 FQNEAQ. CDR3 bases: TGTGCCAGCAGCCCCTACTCAGGGTACACGCAGTATTTT. Its translation: CASSPYSGYTQYF.

The chain is built from TRBV7-2 and TRBJ1-5; D uncertain. Germline V CDR1 and CDR2: SGHTA, FQGNSA. The CDR3 covers 15 residues. V lost 4 bases and J 0 bases, leaving 10 bases between the germline ends. In DNA, the CDR3 is TGTGCCAGCAGCTCCGGGTCTTATAGCAATCAGCCCCAGCATTTT. Translating it yields CASSSGSYSNQPQHF.

This chain joins TRBV5-1 and TRBJ1-3; D is uncertain. Trimming removed 7 bases from V and 0 bases from J, with 8 bases in between. From germline, CDR1 is SGHRS and CDR2 YFSETQ. This CDR3 is 13 amino acids long. As DNA, the CDR3 is TGCGCCAGCGGCAGGTTCTCTGGAAACACCATATATTTT. As protein: CASGRFSGNTIYF.

This clone was recorded a few times. The chain recombines TRBV6-1 with TRBJ2-7; D is undetermined. Germline V gene data show CDR1 as MNHNS and CDR2 as SASEGT. The length of the CDR3 is 11 residues. V lost 2 bases, J lost 9 bases, and 8 bases lay in between. CDR3: CASSEFSGQYF. In DNA, the CDR3 is TGTGCCAGCAGTGAATTTTCGGGGCAGTACTTC.

The genes are TRBV24-1 and TRBJ1-6, with 9 positions matching TRBD1. After removal of 4 bases from V and 9 bases from J, the junction contained 12 bases not matched to a gene. The length of the CDR3 is 17 residues. Germline assignment: CDR1 KGHDR and CDR2 SFDVKD. CDR3: CATSEVATGGICSPLHF. In DNA form, the CDR3 reads TGTGCCACCAGTGAGGTCGCGACAGGGGGTATTTGTTCACCCCTCCACTTT.

The chain combines TRBV2 with TRBJ1-4; D is ambiguous. V gave up 5 bases and J gave up 5 bases, with 6 bases separating them. The germline gives CDR1 SNHLY, CDR2 FYNNEI. This CDR3 has 12 residues. The CDR3 loop reads CASSLLNEKLFF. The CDR3 region has the DNA TGTGCCAGCAGTCTCCTAAATGAAAAACTGTTTTTT.

The CDR3 loop is CASSEALAGGPWGGELFF. CDR3 nucleotide sequence: TGTGCCAGCAGTGAAGCGCTGGCGGGAGGGCCCTGGGGCGGGGAGCTGTTTTTT. V gene TRBV2 combines with J gene TRBJ2-2; 9 bases map to TRBD2. The germline V gene encodes CDR1 SNHLY and CDR2 FYNNEI. The length of the CDR3 is 18 residues. J lost 7 bases, V lost 0 bases, and 12 bases had no gene match. The full variable domain, with the rest looked up from reference TRBV2 and TRBJ2-2, is EPEVTQTPSHQVTQMGQEVILRCVPISNHLYFYWYRQILGQKVEFLVSFYNNEISEKSEIFDDQFSVERPDGSNFTLKIRSTKLEDSAMYFCASSEALAGGPWGGELFFGEGSRLTVL.

This chain joins TRBV7-3 and TRBJ1-5; D is ambiguous. Trimming removed 2 bases from V and 6 bases from J, with 5 bases in between. CDR1 SGHTA and CDR2 FQGTGA come from the germline V gene. The CDR3 has 12 residues. The CDR3 DNA is TGTGCCAGCAGCTTAGTTCGTCAGCCCCAGCATTTT. Its translation is CASSLVRQPQHF. The whole variable domain, filled in from reference TRBV7-3 and TRBJ1-5, reads GAGVSQTPSNKVTEKGKYVELRCDPISGHTALYWYRQSLGQGPEFLIYFQGTGAADDSGLPNDRFFAVRPEGSVSTLKIQRTERGDSAVYLCASSLVRQPQHFGDGTRLSIL.

CDR3 bases: TGCGCCAGCAGCCAAGAAACAGGGCTCACAGATACGCAGTATTTT. It translates to CASSQETGLTDTQYF. The rearrangement links TRBV4-1 to TRBJ2-3, with a possible D match to TRBD1 (6 bases). The V gene lost 0 bases and the J gene lost 2 bases, with 9 bases spanning the gap. Per the germline V gene, CDR1 is MGHRA and CDR2 is YSYEKL. The CDR3 consists of 15 residues.

This chain connects TRBV30 to TRBJ1-1, with TRBD1 as a possible D gene (6 bases). The CDR3 runs 16 residues. CDR1 is GTSNPN and CDR2 is SVGIG in the germline V gene (reference sequence). V was cut by 4 bases and J by 1 base, with 19 bases left in between. The CDR3 nucleotides read TGTGCCTGGATTCCAGGGGTTAGGGAAGCGAACACTGAAGCTTTCTTT. The encoded protein is CAWIPGVREANTEAFF.

The chain recombines TRBV3-1 (or the pseudogene TRBV3-2) with TRBJ2-1, with D unclear. Per the germline V gene, CDR1 is LGHDT and CDR2 is YNNKEL (reference sequence). V was pared by 4 bases and J by 7 bases, with 5 bases between. This CDR3 has 11 residues. In DNA, the CDR3 is TGTGCCAGCAGCCGTAGAAATGAGCAGTTCTTC. Protein product: CASSRRNEQFF.

The chain employs TRBV4-1 and TRBJ1-3; D is unclear. The V gene lost 4 bases and the J gene lost 0 bases, with 19 bases spanning the gap. The CDR3 runs to 18 residues. Germline V gene sequence: CDR1 MGHRA, CDR2 YSYEKL. The CDR3 nucleotides read TGCGCCAGCAGCCGAGCTGTTGCGTCGGTCCACTCTGGAAACACCATATATTTT. Protein: CASSRAVASVHSGNTIYF.

CDR3 residues: CAWRGLAPTYEQYF. The DNA for the CDR3 is TGTGCCTGGAGAGGTCTAGCCCCAACCTACGAGCAGTACTTC. V and J are TRBV30 and TRBJ2-7, with D possibly TRBD2 on 5 matching bases. V lost 3 bases and J lost 2, with 14 bases in between. CDR1 and CDR2 (germline): GTSNPN, SVGIG (reference sequence). The length of the CDR3 is 14 residues. Full variable domain (remainder filled in from reference TRBV30 and TRBJ2-7): SQTIHQWPATLVQPVGSPLSLECTVEGTSNPNLYWYRQAAGRGLQLLFYSVGIGQISSEVPQNLSASRPQDRQFILSSKKLLLSDSGFYLCAWRGLAPTYEQYFGPGTRLTVT.

The gene calls are TRBV21-1 and TRBJ2-3; TRBD2 reflects the table's D call only, with no check against the DNA. TRBV21-1 is reported as a pseudogene. The CDR3 spans 17 residues. Written as DNA, the CDR3 is TGTGCCAGCAAGGAGTTCACTAGCGGGGGAGGGTTAGATACGCAGTATTTT. Its translation is CASKEFTSGGGLDTQYF.

The rearrangement joins TRBV28 to TRBJ2-4, with D uncertain. This CDR3 comprises 17 residues. V was trimmed by 7 bases and J by 0 bases, leaving 19 bases between them. CDR1 is MDHEN and CDR2 is SYDVKM in the germline V gene. DNA for the CDR3: TGTGCCAGCACTTCCCCCAAGCTAGAACTAGCCAAAAACATTCAGTACTTC. Residues: CASTSPKLELAKNIQYF.

This clone is a singleton in its sample. This chain uses TRBV5-1 with TRBJ2-3, with 10 bases matching TRBD1. Germline assignment: CDR1 SGHRS and CDR2 YFSETQ. V shed 2 bases, J shed 11 bases, and the junction held 11 bases outside the gene matches. The CDR3 sequence is 15 residues long. DNA of the CDR3: TGCGCCAGCAGCTTCGGGACAGGGGACTTGAGTAGGCAGTATTTT. It encodes CASSFGTGDLSRQYF.

The chain recombines TRBV18 with TRBJ1-3; 9 positions match TRBD1. This CDR3 is built from 16 residues. The trim removed 5 bases at V and 1 base at J, leaving 6 bases unmatched. The germline V gene encodes CDR1 KGHSH and CDR2 LQKENI. The CDR3 DNA reads as TGTGCCAGCTCAGCGGACAGGGGAAGTTCTGGAAACACCATATATTTT. Residues: CASSADRGSSGNTIYF. The full variable domain, in which reference TRBV18 and TRBJ1-3 provide the parts outside the CDR3, is NAGVMQNPRHLVRRRGQEARLRCSPMKGHSHVYWYRQLPEEGLKFMVYLQKENIIDESGMPKERFSAEFPKEGPSILRIQQVVRGDSAAYFCASSADRGSSGNTIYFGEGSWLTVV.

The genes are TRBV11-3 and TRBJ2-5; TRBD2 agrees at 8 bases. Germline V lookup: CDR1 SGHNT, CDR2 YENEEA. V lost 0 bases, J lost 5 bases, and 5 bases stayed unmatched. CDR3 length: 15 residues. The DNA of the CDR3 is TGTGCCAGCAGCTTAGAAGCGGGAGTTTGGGAGACCCAGTACTTC. It specifies CASSLEAGVWETQYF. Drawing the rest from reference TRBV11-3 and TRBJ2-5, the complete variable domain is EAGVVQSPRYKIIEKKQPVAFWCNPISGHNTLYWYLQNLGQGPELLIRYENEEAVDDSQLPKDRFSAERLKGVDSTLKIQPAELGDSAVYLCASSLEAGVWETQYFGPGTRLLVL.

This clone was seen a single time. This rearrangement joins TRBV4-1 to TRBJ1-3; D is undetermined. The germline V gene has CDR1 MGHRA and CDR2 YSYEKL. The V end lost 0 bases, the J end lost 2 bases, and 14 bases lay between the germline ends. CDR3 length: 17 residues. CDR3 protein: CASSQEEGFPTGNTIYF. The CDR3 DNA reads TGCGCCAGCAGCCAAGAAGAGGGCTTCCCCACTGGAAACACCATATATTTT.

J is TRBJ1-2 and V is TRBV19; D remains unclear. This CDR3 region has 13 residues. Deletions cut 5 bases from V and 4 bases from J, with 11 bases between. Germline CDR1 is LNHDA and CDR2 is SQIVND (reference sequence). The CDR3 nucleotides read TGTGCCAGTAGTCCGGACGGAGGCTATGGCTACACCTTC. This encodes CASSPDGGYGYTF.

This sequence joins TRBV10-3 and TRBJ2-7; no clear D gene. The V gene lost 3 bases and the J gene lost 6 bases, with 12 bases spanning the gap. Looked up from germline, CDR1 is ENHRY and CDR2 is SYGVKD. The CDR3 length is 13 residues. The CDR3 sequence is CAISEYQEGEQYF. CDR3 nucleotides: TGTGCCATCAGTGAATATCAGGAAGGCGAGCAGTACTTC.

The chain joins TRBV2 to TRBJ1-1, with D maybe TRBD1 (6 bases). This CDR3 has 13 amino acids. Germline V gene lookup returns CDR1 SNHLY and CDR2 FYNNEI. Trimming shortened V by 8 bases and J by 1 base, and 11 bases separated the two germline ends. CDR3 amino acids: CASRQTGNTEAFF. The DNA for the CDR3 is TGTGCCAGCCGTCAGACAGGGAACACTGAAGCTTTCTTT.

CDR3 sequence (DNA): TGCGCCAGCAGCTTGGGGGTTTCGGGACAGATGTACACCGGGGAGCTGTTTTTT. Protein sequence: CASSLGVSGQMYTGELFF. J is TRBJ2-2 and V is TRBV5-1; TRBD1 agrees at 7 bases. The CDR3 consists of 18 residues. Germline assignment: CDR1 SGHRS and CDR2 YFSETQ. V gave up 0 bases and J gave up 3 bases; unmatched junction bases: 11.

This chain connects TRBV4-1 to TRBJ2-1, with 9 bases lining up with TRBD2. CDR3 length: 15 residues. CDR1 and CDR2 from the germline V gene are MGHRA and YSYEKL. J gave up 7 bases and V 3 bases, and 7 bases lay outside the gene matches. The CDR3 loop reads CASSHPAGGKNEQFF. DNA for the CDR3: TGCGCCAGCAGCCATCCAGCGGGAGGTAAAAATGAGCAGTTCTTC.

The chain links TRBV4-2 to TRBJ2-7, with 7 bases identical to TRBD1. The CDR3 sequence is 15 residues long. Germline CDR1 LGHNA, CDR2 YNFKEQ. With 0 bases clipped from V and 2 bases from J, the junction kept 4 bases outside the gene matches. In nucleotides, the CDR3 is TGTGCCAGCAGCCAAGACGGGACAGATACCTACGAGCAGTACTTC. This sequence encodes CASSQDGTDTYEQYF.

The genes are TRBV6-5 and TRBJ1-5; the match to TRBD1 covers 7 bases. J gave up 3 bases and V 0 bases, and 2 bases lay outside the gene matches. CDR3 length: 15 residues. CDR1 is MNHEY and CDR2 is SVGAGI in the germline V gene. The CDR3 DNA reads as TGTGCCAGCAGTTACTCGACAGGGATCAATCAGCCCCAGCATTTT. This encodes CASSYSTGINQPQHF.

The chain couples TRBV10-3 to TRBJ2-7, with 7 bases that match TRBD1. The J segment lost 4 bases and the V segment lost 3 bases, leaving 6 bases of the junction unmatched. The germline V gene has CDR1 ENHRY and CDR2 SYGVKD. The CDR3 is 14 residues long. The CDR3 region is CAISDRDRAYEQYF. CDR3 nucleotide sequence: TGTGCCATCAGTGACAGGGACAGAGCTTACGAGCAGTACTTC.

The rearrangement links TRBV7-9 to TRBJ1-3; unclear D gene. The CDR3 sequence is 16 residues long. From germline, CDR1 is SEHNR and CDR2 FQNEAQ (reference sequence). V lost 1 base and J 1 base, leaving 11 bases between the germline ends. The CDR3 region is CASSLVGSGSGNTIYF. For the CDR3, the DNA is TGTGCCAGCAGCTTAGTCGGTTCGGGTTCTGGAAACACCATATATTTT.

The CDR3 DNA follows: TGTGCCAGCAGCCGTCCAGGACAGGGGGCGAGGGGAGCTTTCTTT. Residues: CASSRPGQGARGAFF. V gene TRBV7-2 combines with J gene TRBJ1-1, with 11 bases aligning to TRBD1. The CDR3 totals 15 residues. V dropped 5 bases and J dropped 10; count of bases not matched to a gene: 12. Germline assignment: CDR1 SGHTA and CDR2 FQGNSA.

This chain joins TRBV28 and TRBJ2-1; TRBD2 agrees at 15 bases. Germline CDR1 and CDR2: MDHEN and SYDVKM. The CDR3 has 15 residues. V was pared by 5 bases and J by 9 bases, with 5 bases of the junction left unmatched. CDR3 residues: CASSPGTSGRSEQFF. CDR3 nucleotide sequence: TGTGCCAGCAGTCCCGGGACTAGCGGGAGGAGTGAGCAGTTCTTC.